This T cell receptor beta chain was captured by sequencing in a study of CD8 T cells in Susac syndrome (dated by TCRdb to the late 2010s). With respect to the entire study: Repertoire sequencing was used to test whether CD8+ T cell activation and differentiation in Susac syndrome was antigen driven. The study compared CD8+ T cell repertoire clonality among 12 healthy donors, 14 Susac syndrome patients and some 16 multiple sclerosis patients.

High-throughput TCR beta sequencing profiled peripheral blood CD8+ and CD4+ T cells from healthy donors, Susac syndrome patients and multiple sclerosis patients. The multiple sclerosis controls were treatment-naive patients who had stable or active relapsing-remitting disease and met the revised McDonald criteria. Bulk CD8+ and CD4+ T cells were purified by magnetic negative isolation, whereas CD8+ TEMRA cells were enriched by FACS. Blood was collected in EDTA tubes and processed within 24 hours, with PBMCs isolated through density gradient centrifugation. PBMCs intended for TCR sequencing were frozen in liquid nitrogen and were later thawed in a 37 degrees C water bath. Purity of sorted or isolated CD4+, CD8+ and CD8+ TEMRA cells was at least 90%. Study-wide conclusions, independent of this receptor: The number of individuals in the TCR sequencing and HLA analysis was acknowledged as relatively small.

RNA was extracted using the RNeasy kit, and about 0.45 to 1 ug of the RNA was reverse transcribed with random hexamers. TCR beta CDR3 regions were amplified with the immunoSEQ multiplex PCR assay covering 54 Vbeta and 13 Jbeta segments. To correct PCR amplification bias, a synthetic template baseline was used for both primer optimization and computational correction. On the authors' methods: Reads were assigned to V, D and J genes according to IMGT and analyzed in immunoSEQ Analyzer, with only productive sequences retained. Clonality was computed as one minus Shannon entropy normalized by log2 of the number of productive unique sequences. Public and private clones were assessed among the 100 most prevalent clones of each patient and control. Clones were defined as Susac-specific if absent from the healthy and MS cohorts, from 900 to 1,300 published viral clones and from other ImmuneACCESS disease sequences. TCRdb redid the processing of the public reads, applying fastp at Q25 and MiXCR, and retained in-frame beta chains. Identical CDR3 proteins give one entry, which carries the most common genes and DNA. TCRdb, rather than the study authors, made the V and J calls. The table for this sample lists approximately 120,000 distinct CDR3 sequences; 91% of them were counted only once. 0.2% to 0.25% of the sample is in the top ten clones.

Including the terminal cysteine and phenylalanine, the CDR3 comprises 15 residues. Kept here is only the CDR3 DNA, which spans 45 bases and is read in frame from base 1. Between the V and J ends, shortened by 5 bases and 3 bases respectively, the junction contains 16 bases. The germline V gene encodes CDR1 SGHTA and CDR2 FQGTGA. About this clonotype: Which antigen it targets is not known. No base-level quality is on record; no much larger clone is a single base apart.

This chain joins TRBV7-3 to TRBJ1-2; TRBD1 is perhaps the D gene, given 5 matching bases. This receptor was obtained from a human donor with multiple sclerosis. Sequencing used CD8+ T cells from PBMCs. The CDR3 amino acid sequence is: CASSISGPTDYGYTF. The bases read TGTGCCAGCAGCATCTCAGGGCCCACTGACTATGGCTACACCTTC. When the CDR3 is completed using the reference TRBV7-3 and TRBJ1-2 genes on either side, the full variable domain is GAGVSQTPSNKVTEKGKYVELRCDPISGHTALYWYRQSLGQGPEFLIYFQGTGAADDSGLPNDRFFAVRPEGSVSTLKIQRTERGDSAVYLCASSISGPTDYGYTFGSGTRLTVV.